The 17 T cell receptor beta chains given below trace back to one sample, sequenced in a study of CD8 T cells in ankylosing spondylitis. MiXCR was run by TCRdb on the 5' RACE reads, yielding one entry per CDR3 protein. The sample yields some 85,000 distinct CDR3 sequences, about 9% seen once. What these receptors recognize is not known. General study results and limits: Within ankylosing spondylitis blood, a TCR beta motif made up of seven to nine highly homologous variants appeared to be characteristic.

The sequencing input was blood, either unsorted or a sorted T cell fraction (not recorded which). Receptor source: a male donor with ankylosing spondylitis.

This clonotype was seen only a few times. V and J are TRBV25-1 and TRBJ2-7, with no clear D. The CDR3 extends over 17 amino acids. V lost 10 bases and J lost 5, with 30 bases in between. Germline lookup yields CDR1 MGHDK and CDR2 SYGVNS. For the CDR3, the DNA is TGTGCCACCGACCTTCTTCCGTCGGTCTTTTCAGGCCACGAGCAGTACGTC. This translates into CATDLLPSVFSGHEQYV.

This clonotype was recorded a few times. V and J are TRBV24-1 and TRBJ2-5, with unresolved D. This CDR3 has 12 amino acids. Germline CDR1 is KGHDR and CDR2 is SFDVKD. V dropped 0 bases and J dropped 5 bases, with 3 bases sitting between them. The CDR3 DNA is TGTGCCACCAGTGATTTGTGGGAGACCCAGTACTTC. It is translated as CATSDLWETQYF.

The chain has TRBV27 and TRBJ2-7; 10 bases are a match to TRBD1. The V gene's germline CDR1 is MNHEY and CDR2 SMNVEV (reference sequence). J lost 4 bases, V lost 6 bases, and 6 bases had no gene match. The CDR3 has 14 amino acids. In DNA, the CDR3 is TGTGCCAGCAGCCCCCGGGACAGGGGTTACGAGCAGTACGTC. Amino acid sequence: CASSPRDRGYEQYV.

This clonotype showed up just a few times. The genes are TRBV29-1 and TRBJ2-7; D gene ambiguous. Trimming took 4 bases from V and 0 from J, leaving 7 bases between them. Germline CDR1 SQVTM, CDR2 ANQGSEA. The CDR3 loop spans 12 amino acids. The CDR3 region has the DNA TGCAGCGTTGGGGCAGGCTCCTACGAGCAGTACTTC. It yields the protein CSVGAGSYEQYF.

This clonotype was picked up a small number of times. The gene calls are TRBV29-1 and TRBJ2-2; 11 nucleotides agree with TRBD2. The CDR3 is 14 residues long. Germline trimming cut 7 bases from V and 6 bases from J; bases unmatched to any gene: 7. Germline values: CDR1 SQVTM, CDR2 ANQGSEA. The DNA for the CDR3 is TGCAGCGCGGTTAGCGGGAGGGGAGCCGGGGAGCTGTTTTTT. Residues: CSAVSGRGAGELFF.

This sequence joins TRBV19 and TRBJ2-2; perhaps TRBD1 as D (6 bases). This CDR3 comprises 13 residues. CDR1 is LNHDA, CDR2 SQIVND, per germline (reference sequence). Trimming removed 5 bases at V and 5 bases at J, with 9 bases between. Written as DNA, the CDR3 is TGTGCCAGTAGTCTAACAGGGACCGGGGAGCTGTTTTTT. Amino acid sequence: CASSLTGTGELFF.

About this clonotype: One base away lies a much larger clone, so this may be a sequencing read error. The chain has TRBV11-2 and TRBJ2-2; 8 bases line up with TRBD1. Per germline, CDR1 SGHAT and CDR2 FQNNGV. This CDR3 comprises 17 residues. The CDR3 nucleotides are TGTGCCAGCAGCTTAGATCTCGGACAGGGCCCCACCTGGGAGCTGTTTTTT. It encodes CASSLDLGQGPTWELFF.

The J gene is TRBJ1-5, the V gene TRBV7-9; D uncertain. Per the germline V gene, CDR1 is SEHNR and CDR2 is FQNEAQ (reference sequence). V dropped 4 bases and J dropped 3 bases, with 10 bases sitting between them. The CDR3 is made up of 14 amino acids. For the CDR3, the DNA is TGTGCCAGCAGCTACGGCACAGACAATCAGCCCCAGCATTTT. Its protein is CASSYGTDNQPQHF.

The V gene is TRBV10-1, the J gene TRBJ2-1; TRBD1 might be the D (7 bases). The germline V gene has CDR1 WNHNN and CDR2 SYGVQD (reference sequence). CDR3 length equals 15 residues. The V and J ends lost 5 bases and 5 bases respectively, with 16 bases between them. The CDR3 DNA is TGCGCCAGCAGTCACATCAGGGGGGCTGACAATGAGCAGTTCTTC. This codes for CASSHIRGADNEQFF.

This clonotype turned up a few times. This chain uses TRBV29-1 with TRBJ1-1, with TRBD1 matching over 7 bases. Losses at the gene ends were 3 bases for V and 2 bases for J; bases not matched to a gene: 9. Germline V CDR1 and CDR2: SQVTM, ANQGSEA. CDR3 length equals 15 residues. The CDR3 is CSVEGDSLPNTEAFF. CDR3 coding DNA: TGCAGCGTTGAGGGGGACAGCCTTCCAAACACTGAAGCTTTCTTT.

The rearrangement joins TRBV3-1 to TRBJ2-7; 7 positions match TRBD2. This CDR3 region has 16 residues. The V gene's germline CDR1 is LGHDT and CDR2 YNNKEL (reference sequence). Trimming took 0 bases from V and 0 from J; bases not matched to a gene: 5. The CDR3 bases are TGTGCCAGCAGCCAAGACCCCGGGGGGAGCTCCTACGAGCAGTACTTC. Translation: CASSQDPGGSSYEQYF.

This clonotype was detected only a few times. This chain uses TRBV12-3 or TRBV12-4 with TRBJ2-5, with D maybe TRBD1 (6 bases). The V end lost 3 bases, the J end lost 1 base, and 12 bases lay between the germline ends. This CDR3 spans 15 amino acids. The CDR3 sequence: CASSFGQGRQETQYF. CDR3 in DNA: TGTGCCAGCAGTTTTGGGCAGGGGCGCCAAGAGACCCAGTACTTC.

There are many counts of this clonotype. The chain links TRBV7-9 to TRBJ2-1; possible D gene TRBD1, 5 bases. Germline CDR1 is SEHNR and CDR2 is FQNEAQ (reference sequence). Trimming left V 2 bases short and J 5 bases short, with 7 bases between. The CDR3 sequence is 13 residues long. The CDR3 protein is CASSLPGNNEQFF. The CDR3 nucleotides read TGTGCCAGCAGCTTACCAGGGAACAATGAGCAGTTCTTC.

This clonotype was counted only a few times. The junction shows a germline mismatch at one end, possibly a read error. CDR3 residues: CASSTRLAGEYNEQFF. The CDR3 bases are TGTGCCAGCAGCACAAGACTAGCGGGAGAATACAATGAGCAGTTCTTT. The chain is built from TRBV5-4 and TRBJ2-1; 12 bases align to TRBD2. The germline V gene has CDR1 SGHNT and CDR2 YYREEE (reference sequence). This CDR3 comprises 16 residues.

This clonotype was detected a few times. The rearrangement joins TRBV11-2 to TRBJ2-7, with a possible D match to TRBD2 (6 bases). V lost 4 bases and J lost 5, with 15 bases in between. Germline CDR1 reads SGHAT; CDR2 reads FQNNGV. This CDR3 contains 14 residues. This CDR3 is CASSSEYGRHEQYF. CDR3 DNA sequence: TGTGCCAGCAGCTCTGAATACGGGAGACACGAGCAGTACTTC.

In this sample, this clonotype turned up many times. This chain uses TRBV7-8 with TRBJ2-7, with TRBD2 matching 14 bases. V gave up 5 bases and J gave up 5 bases; unmatched junction bases: 17. The CDR3 covers 19 residues. Germline CDR1 SGHVS, CDR2 FQNEAQ. The CDR3 DNA is TGTGCCAGCAGCCTACCGGGACTAGCGGGAGAAACCGTACCCGACGAGCAGTACTTC. Protein: CASSLPGLAGETVPDEQYF.

The V call is TRBV29-1, the J call TRBJ2-7; 7 bases line up with TRBD1. Per the germline V gene, CDR1 is SQVTM and CDR2 is ANQGSEA. The CDR3 contains 15 residues. Trimming took 3 bases from V and 0 from J; bases not matched to a gene: 8. The CDR3 protein is CSVETTGFASYEQYF. CDR3 DNA: TGCAGCGTTGAGACGACAGGGTTCGCCTCCTACGAGCAGTACTTC.